This T cell receptor (beta chain) was profiled in a study of T cell responses to AZD1222 COVID-19 vaccine (dated by TCRdb to the early 2020s). The study in broad terms: AZD1222 recipients with second doses at about 4 weeks or about 12 weeks were pooled, because spike-specific TCR depth and breadth did not differ between schedules. Enrollment into the trials was organized by age into subgroups of 18-55, 56-69 and 70-plus years, and those subgroups contained approximately 160, 26 and 62 TCR-sequenced participants, respectively. A total of 233 trial participants underwent TCR sequencing, of whom 207 received two doses of AZD1222 and about 26 received two doses of the MenACWY control vaccine.

General conclusions and limits of the study: Most participants were white British and females outnumbered males, and the authors suggested that clonal diversity may have been underestimated. No day 14 peak-response samples were available, so repertoires were characterized only after the peak T cell response. A significant rise in spike-specific TCR breadth and depth was observed after two AZD1222 doses relative to day 0 and relative to MenACWY recipients. Epitopes outside the regions mutated in the B.1.351 and B.1.1.7 variants were reportedly recognized by nearly half of the unique spike-specific TCRs. The vaccine-associated CD4 TCRs covered the entire spike protein, and the dominant responses fell in regions 160-218 and 743-854. The 56-69-year group was small, and its depth increase did not reach significance, likely because of low power. Conclusions about previously exposed vaccinees were limited because only 6 or 7 AZD1222 recipients were SARS-CoV-2 seropositive at baseline.

The CDR3 regions of human TCRbeta chains were subjected to immunosequencing. Regarding the original processing steps: Repertoire TCRs were checked for matches against a reference library of SARS-CoV-2-specific TCRs that had been generated using the MIRA antigen-specificity platform. Breadth was defined as the fraction of unique TCRs that were SARS-CoV-2-associated. Depth was defined as the fraction of total T cells that were SARS-CoV-2-associated. Using the MIRA data, every spike-specific TCR was mapped to the spike region that the TCR reacted to and assigned to either a CD4 or a CD8 class. Log10-transformed breadth and depth values were compared by one-way ANOVA with Sidak's multiple comparisons tests. Entries here come from immuneACCESS through TCRdb and include only in-frame sequences with V and J called. Some clones fail to appear in such tables; in the studies checked, an unresolved V gene covers under half of the shortfall, and the cause of the remainder is unknown. V, J and clone size derive from that table, while D and trimming were established from the DNA sequence. The sample includes about 120,000 clones, with 80% to 90% observed a single time. Of the sample, approximately 8.4% is held by the ten largest clones.

A remark on this clone: The target of this receptor is not known. No much larger clone is present one base from it, and per-base qualities are unavailable.

Inclusive of the bounding cysteine and phenylalanine, the CDR3 is 13 residues long. The retained sequence is limited to the CDR3, 39 bases, with the frame set at the first base. Reading the germline V gene gives CDR1 WSHSY and CDR2 SAAADI. Deletion took 5 bases off V and 2 bases off J, with a span of 9 bases between the germline ends. The time point label here, explained by the study, means: baseline before first vaccination. Samples from vaccinated people were obtained from the UK trials COV001 and COV002, which included a single-blind randomized controlled phase 2/3 trial of AZD1222 (ChAdOx1 nCoV-19) in healthy adults. For TCRbeta chain sequencing, PBMC samples were collected from trial participants at day 0 and at day 28 after the second dose.

The receptor comes from an adult in good health. Sequenced here: peripheral blood, sampled on day 0 of AZD1222 vaccination. In this chain, TRBV10-2 is recombined with TRBJ1-2, with no confidently assigned D gene. DNA sequence: TGCGCCAGCAGTAAGACACCCAACTATGGCTACACCTTC. It translates to CASSKTPNYGYTF.